The rows below give T cell receptor beta chains drawn from one sample of a study of shared clonotypes between healthy human individuals. Profiling relied on immunoSEQ multiplex PCR, and the TCRdb table lists in-frame clones only, not all of them. Of about 2.1 million clones listed, just over 90% are singletons. The source material was naive CD8+ T cells from PBMCs. Source of these receptors: a man aged 18 to 30 in good health. Some clones in this sample may be carry-over from other donors' samples. Both conserved end residues are trimmed from each CDR3. Clone sizes are given selectively: once, few, many, or a class where the clone is expanded.

11 TRBJ1-2 TRBV28 NA ASSLQRNYGYT
12 TRBJ2-5 TRBV6-1 NA AGGSGRASETQY
13 TRBJ2-1 TRBV15 NA ATSTGTSGRYEQF
13 TRBJ1-5 TRBV4-1 NA ASSQEGGGYQPQH
15 TRBJ2-1 TRBV7-6 NA ASSPGTSGGSYNEQF
14 TRBJ2-2 TRBV27 once ATQGLGNANTGELF
12 TRBJ2-7 TRBV25-1 NA ASSEYVGSHEQY
13 TRBJ2-7 TRBV19 NA ASSISANPNPEQY
11 TRBJ1-1 TRBV11-1 NA ASSQFRDTEAF
12 TRBJ1-1 TRBV28 NA ASSLRVGSTEAF
13 TRBJ2-7 TRBV7-8 few ASSEVAGGPYEQY
11 TRBJ2-5 TRBV5-6 NA ASSYLPQETQY
12 TRBJ2-7 TRBV27 NA ASSLSARAYEQY
9 TRBJ1-2 TRBV29-1 NA SVGGDYGYT
9 TRBJ2-7 TRBV20-1 NA SARGTYEQY
13 TRBJ2-7 TRBV7-8 NA ASSSPQGGAYEQY
14 TRBJ2-7 TRBV28 NA ASSLGQGTLSYEQY
11 TRBJ1-2 TRBV28 NA AGGSGRLYGYT
13 TRBJ1-3 TRBV2 NA ASSEWPQSGNTIY
11 TRBJ1-5 TRBV6-5 NA ASSYEELGPQH
12 TRBJ1-2 TRBV7-9 NA ASSSAGSGDGYT
14 TRBJ2-1 TRBV27 NA ASSPGTSGSNNEQF
14 TRBJ2-3 TRBV9 NA ASSVGLSPSTDTQY
15 TRBJ2-3 TRBV5-1 NA ASSPPGRPTSTDTQY
10 TRBJ2-3 TRBV13 NA ASSLTGDTQY
12 TRBJ2-1 TRBV11-3 NA ASSSRTSSNEQF
11 TRBJ2-3 TRBV29-1 NA SGVRGQTDTQY
15 TRBJ2-3 TRBV7-8 NA ASSSSPGDRGLDTQY
12 TRBJ2-3 TRBV27 NA ASSSRASTDTQY
11 TRBJ2-2 TRBV6-6 NA ASTHRGAGELF
11 TRBJ2-2 TRBV6-5 NA ASSYRGTGELF
12 TRBJ1-1 TRBV6-6 NA ASSPTGANTEAF
13 TRBJ1-5 TRBV6-5 NA ASSYSRGWNQPQH
12 TRBJ2-7 TRBV6-5 NA ASRTGTGAQEQY
14 TRBJ2-3 TRBV10-3 NA AISESGTGLTDTQY
16 TRBJ2-5 TRBV4-1 NA ASSQESLGEGRGETQY
13 TRBJ2-3 TRBV4-1 NA ASSQFAGVTDTQY
13 TRBJ1-5 TRBV9 once ASSAAPGSNQPQH
15 TRBJ2-1 TRBV4-2 NA ASSQATGGVSYNEQF
10 TRBJ2-7 TRBV27 NA ASSLGVGEQY
14 TRBJ1-5 TRBV27 NA ASSATGGVGNQPQH
11 TRBJ2-7 TRBV28 NA ASRDTGNHEQY
12 TRBJ2-1 TRBV19 NA ASQTSFAYNEQF
13 TRBJ2-1 TRBV28 once ASSLPLADYNEQF
14 TRBJ2-3 TRBV14 NA ASSQYRVGFTDTQY
14 TRBJ2-1 TRBV4-3 NA ASSQEYPTYYNEQF
12 TRBJ2-7 TRBV10-2 NA ASRAGGPGPEQY
15 TRBJ2-3 TRBV29-1 NA SVEGLGAGGPGDTQY
12 TRBJ2-7 TRBV28 NA ASSPGQGWDEQY
13 TRBJ1-1 TRBV4-1 NA ASSQDVRENTEAF
11 TRBJ2-4 TRBV5-1 NA ASSLNRENIQY
16 TRBJ2-3 TRBV27 NA ASSSPRGWTSGDGTQY
12 TRBJ2-3 TRBV7-8 once ASRGTGYLDTQY
12 TRBJ2-2 TRBV27 NA ASQGWVGTGELF
11 TRBJ1-2 TRBV27 NA ASTADRGYGYT
10 TRBJ2-7 TRBV28 NA ASSPGPHEQY